This T cell receptor beta chain was obtained from a study of T cells expressing NK-cell markers. Study information: Sorted CD3+CD56+NKG2C+, CD3+CD56+NKG2C- and CD3+CD56-NKG2C+ T cells provided the TCR beta repertoires.

The CDR3 has 14 residues. Germline CDR1 GTSNPN, CDR2 SVGIG (reference sequence). Libraries used 5'RACE template switching adding universal primer site and UMIs. TCRdb reprocessed the 5' RACE reads, keeping one entry per CDR3 protein, no DNA. The sample table sets out 120,000 to 150,000 distinct CDR3 sequences. This sequence joins TRBV30 and TRBJ2-1; TCRdb indicates TRBD2, and absent DNA this call remains unverified. Sequencing used blood T cells: a sorted CD56 or NKG2C T cell subset, CD4+ or CD8+ T cells, or bulk PBMC T cells (not recorded which). The sequence derives from a man aged 18 to 29 in good health. CDR3 in amino acids: CAWSGLAGVGEQFF. The full variable domain, completed using reference TRBV30 and TRBJ2-1, is SQTIHQWPATLVQPVGSPLSLECTVEGTSNPNLYWYRQAAGRGLQLLFYSVGIGQISSEVPQNLSASRPQDRQFILSSKKLLLSDSGFYLCAWSGLAGVGEQFFGPGTRLTVL.